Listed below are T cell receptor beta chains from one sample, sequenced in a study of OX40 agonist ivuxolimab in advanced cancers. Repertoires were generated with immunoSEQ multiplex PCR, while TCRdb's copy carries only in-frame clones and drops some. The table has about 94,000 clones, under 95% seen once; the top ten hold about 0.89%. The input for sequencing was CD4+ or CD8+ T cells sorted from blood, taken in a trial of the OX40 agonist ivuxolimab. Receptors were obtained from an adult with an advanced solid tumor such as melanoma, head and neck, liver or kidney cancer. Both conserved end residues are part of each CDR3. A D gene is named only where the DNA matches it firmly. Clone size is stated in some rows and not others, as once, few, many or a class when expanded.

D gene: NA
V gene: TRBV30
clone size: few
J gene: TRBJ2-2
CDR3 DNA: TGTGCCTGGAGTCGCCTAGCGATGAACACCGGGGAGCTGTTTTTT
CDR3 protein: CAWSRLAMNTGELFF

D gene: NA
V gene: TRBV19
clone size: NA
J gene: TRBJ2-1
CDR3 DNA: TGTGCCAGTAGTATGATTGACGCGGGGTTTTACAATGAGCAGTTCTTC
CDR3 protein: CASSMIDAGFYNEQFF

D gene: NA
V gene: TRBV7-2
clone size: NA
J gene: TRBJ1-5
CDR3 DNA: TGTGCCAGCAGCCAACCCAGGAGGCCCCAGCATTTT
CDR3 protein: CASSQPRRPQHF

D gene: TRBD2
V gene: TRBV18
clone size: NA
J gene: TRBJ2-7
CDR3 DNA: TGTGCCAGCAGACAAGGTAGCGGGCTTGAGCAGTACTTC
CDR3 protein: CASRQGSGLEQYF

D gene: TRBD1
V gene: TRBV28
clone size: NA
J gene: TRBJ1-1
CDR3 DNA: TGTGCCAGCAGTTCAGGGGGGAGCGAAGCTTTCTTT
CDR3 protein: CASSSGGSEAFF

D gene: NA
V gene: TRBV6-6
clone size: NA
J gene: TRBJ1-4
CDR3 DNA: TGTGCCAGCAGTGACTGGGGCCCCGAGGCAGAAAAACTGTTTTTT
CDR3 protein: CASSDWGPEAEKLFF

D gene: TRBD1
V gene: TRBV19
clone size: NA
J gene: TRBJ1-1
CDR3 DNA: TGTGCCAGTAACTCGGGACAGGGGGGTTTGCACACTGAAGCTTTCTTT
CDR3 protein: CASNSGQGGLHTEAFF

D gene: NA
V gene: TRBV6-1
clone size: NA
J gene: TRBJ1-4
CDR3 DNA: TGTGCCAGCAGTGAACAACTTAGCAGGGGCGGTGAAAAACTGTTTTTT
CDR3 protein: CASSEQLSRGGEKLFF

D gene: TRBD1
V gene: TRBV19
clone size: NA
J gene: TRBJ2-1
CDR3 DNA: TGTGCCAGTAGTACCTGGACAGGGGGGAATGAGCAGTTCTTC
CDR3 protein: CASSTWTGGNEQFF

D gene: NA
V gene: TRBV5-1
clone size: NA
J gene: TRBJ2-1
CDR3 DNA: TGCGCCAGCAGCTTGGGACAATCCTACAATGAGCAGTTCTTC
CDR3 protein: CASSLGQSYNEQFF

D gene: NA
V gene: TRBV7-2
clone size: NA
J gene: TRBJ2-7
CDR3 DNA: TGTGCCAGCAGCCCGCGGGACAGCTCCTACGAGCAGTACTTC
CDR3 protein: CASSPRDSSYEQYF

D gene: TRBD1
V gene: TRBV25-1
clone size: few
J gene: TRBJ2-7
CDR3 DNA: TGTGCCAGCAGTGCCGCCGGGACAGGGGCACCCTACGAGCAGTACTTC
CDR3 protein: CASSAAGTGAPYEQYF

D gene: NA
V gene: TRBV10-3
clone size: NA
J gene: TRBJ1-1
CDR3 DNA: TGTGCCAGGCCCCGAGGCATGCGGAGTGAAGCTTTCTTT
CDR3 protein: CARPRGMRSEAFF

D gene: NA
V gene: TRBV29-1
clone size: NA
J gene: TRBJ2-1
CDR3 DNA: TGCAGCTCCGTTAACAGCCCTAGAGCCAGTGAGCAGTTCTTC
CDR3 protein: CSSVNSPRASEQFF

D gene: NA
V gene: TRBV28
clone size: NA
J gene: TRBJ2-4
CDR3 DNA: TGTGCCAGCAGTTTTCCGGCCACAGAAAACATTCAGTACTTC
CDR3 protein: CASSFPATENIQYF

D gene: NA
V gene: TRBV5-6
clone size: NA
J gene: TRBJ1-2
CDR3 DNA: TGTGCCAGCAGCTTGGTGGCGGGGGGGAATGGCTACACCTTC
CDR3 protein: CASSLVAGGNGYTF

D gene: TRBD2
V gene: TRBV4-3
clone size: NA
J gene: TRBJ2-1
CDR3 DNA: TGCGCCAGCAGCAAGGTAGCGGGAAAGGGGACTTGGGGTGAGCAGTTCTTC
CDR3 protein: CASSKVAGKGTWGEQFF

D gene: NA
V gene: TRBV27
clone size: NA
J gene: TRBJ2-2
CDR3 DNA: TGTGCCAGCTGCTCCCGAGAGCGGAGTTACACCGGGGAGCTGTTTTTT
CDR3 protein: CASCSRERSYTGELFF

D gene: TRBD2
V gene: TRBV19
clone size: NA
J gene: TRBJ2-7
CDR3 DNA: TGTGCCAGTAGTCCACGACTAGCGGGAATATACGAGCAGTACTTC
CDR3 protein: CASSPRLAGIYEQYF

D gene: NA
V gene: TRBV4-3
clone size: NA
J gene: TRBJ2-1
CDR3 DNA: TGCGCCAGCAGCGGACTTGGGAGACAGACCTACAATGAGCAGTTCTTC
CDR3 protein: CASSGLGRQTYNEQFF

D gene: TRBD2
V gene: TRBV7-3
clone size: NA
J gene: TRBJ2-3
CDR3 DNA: TGTGCCAGCAGCTTATGGGCGGGAGCCTCAGATACGCAGTATTTT
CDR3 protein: CASSLWAGASDTQYF

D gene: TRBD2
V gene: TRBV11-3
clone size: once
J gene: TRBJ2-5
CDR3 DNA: TGTGCCAGCAGCTTCGGGACTAGGGATCCCCAAGAGACCCAGTACTTC
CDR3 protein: CASSFGTRDPQETQYF

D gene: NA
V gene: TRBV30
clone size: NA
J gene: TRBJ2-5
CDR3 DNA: TGTGCCTGGTCCGAGGGGGGGGAAGAGACCCAGTACTTC
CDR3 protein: CAWSEGGEETQYF

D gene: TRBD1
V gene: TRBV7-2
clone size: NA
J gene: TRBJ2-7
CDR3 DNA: TGTGCCAGCAGCATCCGACCGGGACAGTCCTACGAGCAGTACTTC
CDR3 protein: CASSIRPGQSYEQYF

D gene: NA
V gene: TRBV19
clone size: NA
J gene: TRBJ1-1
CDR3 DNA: TGTGCCAGTAGTATATTTCTACAGGTCCATGGGGACACTGAAGCTTTCTTT
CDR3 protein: CASSIFLQVHGDTEAFF

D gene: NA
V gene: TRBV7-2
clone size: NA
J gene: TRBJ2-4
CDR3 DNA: TGTGCCAGCAGCCCAAACCCGGGACTGAAAAACATTCAGTACTTC
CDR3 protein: CASSPNPGLKNIQYF

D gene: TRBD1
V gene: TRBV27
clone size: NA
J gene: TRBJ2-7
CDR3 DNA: TGTGCCAGCAGAGGACAGGGGTGGCCCTACGAGCAGTACTTC
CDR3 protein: CASRGQGWPYEQYF

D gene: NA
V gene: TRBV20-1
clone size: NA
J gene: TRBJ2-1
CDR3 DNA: TGCAGTGCTCCTCTGCAAAATGAGCAGTTCTTC
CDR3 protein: CSAPLQNEQFF

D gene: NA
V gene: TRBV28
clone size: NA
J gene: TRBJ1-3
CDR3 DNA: TGTGCCAGCAGATATAGCGGTGGAAACACCATATATTTT
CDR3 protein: CASRYSGGNTIYF

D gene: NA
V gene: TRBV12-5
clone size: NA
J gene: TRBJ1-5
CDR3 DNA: TGTGCTAGTGGTTTGGTACGGCAGGGACTTATAGGCTATAGCAATCAGCCCCAGCATTTT
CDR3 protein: CASGLVRQGLIGYSNQPQHF

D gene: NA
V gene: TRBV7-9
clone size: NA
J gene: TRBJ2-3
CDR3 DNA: TGTGCCAGCAGCTTCAATACTGCGGATACGCAGTATTTT
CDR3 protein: CASSFNTADTQYF

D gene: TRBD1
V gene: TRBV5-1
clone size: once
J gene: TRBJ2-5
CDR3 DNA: TGCGCCAGCAGCTGGGGGACAGATCAAGAGACCCAGTACTTC
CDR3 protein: CASSWGTDQETQYF

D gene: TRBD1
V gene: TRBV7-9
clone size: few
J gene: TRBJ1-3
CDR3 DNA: TGTGCCAGCAGCTCGGGACAGACACCTGGAAACACCATATATTTT
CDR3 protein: CASSSGQTPGNTIYF

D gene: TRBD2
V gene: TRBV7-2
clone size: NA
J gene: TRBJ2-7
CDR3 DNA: TGTGCCAGCAGCTTATTCGGGACTAGAGACGAGCAGTACTTC
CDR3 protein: CASSLFGTRDEQYF

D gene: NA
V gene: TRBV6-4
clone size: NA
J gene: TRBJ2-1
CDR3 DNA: TGTGCCAGCAGTGACTCGCTTGTGTCCGAGGGGTATCGGCGGGGACTTCGAGATGAGCAGTTCTTC
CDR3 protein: CASSDSLVSEGYRRGLRDEQFF

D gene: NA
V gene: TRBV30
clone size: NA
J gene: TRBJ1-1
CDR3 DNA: TGTGCCCTCCCCACTCTGGATACTGAAGCTTTCTTT
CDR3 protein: CALPTLDTEAFF

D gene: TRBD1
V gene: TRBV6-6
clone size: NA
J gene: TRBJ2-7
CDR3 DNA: TGTGCCAGCAGTACCGGGACAGCAACCTACGAGCAGTACTTC
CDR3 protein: CASSTGTATYEQYF

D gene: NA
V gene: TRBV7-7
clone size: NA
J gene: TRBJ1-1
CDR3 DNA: TGTGCTAGCAGCTTGGGAGAGAACACTGAAGCTTTCTTT
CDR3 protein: CASSLGENTEAFF

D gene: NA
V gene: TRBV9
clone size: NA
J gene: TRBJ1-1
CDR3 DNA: TGTGCCAGCAGCGTAGAAGGACACAAGAACACTGAAGCTTTCTTT
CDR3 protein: CASSVEGHKNTEAFF

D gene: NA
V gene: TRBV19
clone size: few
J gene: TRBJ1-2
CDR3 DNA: TGTGCCAGTAGCCCCAGCAGGCAGGGCTATGGCTACACCTTC
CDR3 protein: CASSPSRQGYGYTF

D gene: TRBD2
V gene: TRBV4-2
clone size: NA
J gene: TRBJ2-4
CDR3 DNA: TGTGCCAGCAGCCAAGAACGTGTGGCCGGGACTAGGGGGAGAGAAGCCAAAAACATTCAGTACTTC
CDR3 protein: CASSQERVAGTRGREAKNIQYF

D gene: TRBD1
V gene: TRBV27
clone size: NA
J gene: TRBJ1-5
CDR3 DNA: TGTGCCAGCAGTTGGTCAGGGGGTCAGCCCCAGCATTTT
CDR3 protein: CASSWSGGQPQHF

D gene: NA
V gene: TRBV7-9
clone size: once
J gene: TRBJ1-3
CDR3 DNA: TGTGCCAGCAGCTTAAGCACAACAACTGGAAACACCATATATTTT
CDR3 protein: CASSLSTTTGNTIYF

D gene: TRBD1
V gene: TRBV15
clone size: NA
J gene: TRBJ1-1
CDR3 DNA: TGTGCCACCAGCAGAAACCAGGGGGCTGGGACTGAAGCTTTCTTT
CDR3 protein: CATSRNQGAGTEAFF

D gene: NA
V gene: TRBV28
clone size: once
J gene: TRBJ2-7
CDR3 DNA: TGTGCCAGCAGCGAACCCCCATCCTACGAGCAGTACTTC
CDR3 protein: CASSEPPSYEQYF

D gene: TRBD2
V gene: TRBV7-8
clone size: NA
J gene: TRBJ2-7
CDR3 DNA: TGTGCCAGCAGCCTAGCGGGACAGTCGTCCTCCTACGAGCAGTACTTC
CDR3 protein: CASSLAGQSSSYEQYF

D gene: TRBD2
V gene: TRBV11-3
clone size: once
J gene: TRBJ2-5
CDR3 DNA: TGTGCCAGCAGCAGGGGACTAGCGGGAGGGTTACCGTACCAAGAGACCCAGTACTTC
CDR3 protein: CASSRGLAGGLPYQETQYF

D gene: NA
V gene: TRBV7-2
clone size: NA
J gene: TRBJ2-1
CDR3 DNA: TGTGCCAGCAGCCAGGGGGGGCATGAAGAGCAGTTCTTC
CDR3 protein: CASSQGGHEEQFF

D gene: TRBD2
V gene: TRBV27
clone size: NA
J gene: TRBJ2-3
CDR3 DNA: TGTGCCAGCAGTTCGGGACTAGCGGGAGAGGCGCAGTATTTT
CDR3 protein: CASSSGLAGEAQYF

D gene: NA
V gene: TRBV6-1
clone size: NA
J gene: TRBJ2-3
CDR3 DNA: TGTGCCAGCAGATTCACAGATACGCAGTATTTT
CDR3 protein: CASRFTDTQYF

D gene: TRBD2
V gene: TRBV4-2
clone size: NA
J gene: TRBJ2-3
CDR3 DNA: TGTGCCAGCAGCCAATTGGGGCTAGCGGGAGGTCCTAGCACAGATACGCAGTATTTT
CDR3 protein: CASSQLGLAGGPSTDTQYF

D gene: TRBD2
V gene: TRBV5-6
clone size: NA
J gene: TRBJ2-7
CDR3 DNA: TGTGCCAGCAGCTTCCCCTGGGGGGGCGAGCAGTACTTC
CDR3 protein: CASSFPWGGEQYF

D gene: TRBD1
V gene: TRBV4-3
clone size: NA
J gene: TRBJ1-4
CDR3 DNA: TGCGCCAGCAGCCGCTCCGGGACAGGGAATGAAAAACTGTTTTTT
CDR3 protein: CASSRSGTGNEKLFF

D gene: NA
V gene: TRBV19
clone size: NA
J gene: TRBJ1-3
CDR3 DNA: TGTGCCAGTACCCAGACCGGGGGATCTGGAAACACCATATATTTT
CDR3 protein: CASTQTGGSGNTIYF

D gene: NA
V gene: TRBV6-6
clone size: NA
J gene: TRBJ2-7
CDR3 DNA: TGTGCCACCTTTAATGGGTGGGGGAGCGAGCAGTACTTC
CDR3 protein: CATFNGWGSEQYF

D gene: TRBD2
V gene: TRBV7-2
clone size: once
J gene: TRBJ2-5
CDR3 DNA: TGTGCCAGCAGCCTAGCGGGAGGGAGGGGGACCCAGTACTTC
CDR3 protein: CASSLAGGRGTQYF

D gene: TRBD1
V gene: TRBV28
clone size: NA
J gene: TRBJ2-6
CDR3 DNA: TGTGCCAGCAGTTTGATGGGACAGGGTCTCTCTGGGGCCAACGTCCTGACTTTC
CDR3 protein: CASSLMGQGLSGANVLTF

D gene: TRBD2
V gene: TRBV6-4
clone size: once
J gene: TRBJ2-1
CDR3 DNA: TGTGCCAGCTCCTCGGGACTAGCGGGGCCATGGGAGCAGTTCTTC
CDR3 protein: CASSSGLAGPWEQFF

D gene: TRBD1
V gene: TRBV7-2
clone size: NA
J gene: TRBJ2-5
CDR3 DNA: TGTGCCAGCAGCCCGGGACAGATCCAAGAGACCCAGTACTTC
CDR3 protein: CASSPGQIQETQYF

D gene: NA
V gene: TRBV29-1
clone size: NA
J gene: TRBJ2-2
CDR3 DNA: TGCAGCGTTCCTACGACGTGGGGGGAGCTGTTTTTT
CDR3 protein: CSVPTTWGELFF